The source of this T cell receptor (beta chain) is a study of T cells in Graves' hyperthyroidism and ophthalmopathy. The CDR3 contains 13 residues. Germline CDR1 reads DFQATT; CDR2 reads SNEGSKA (reference sequence). Trimming took 5 bases from V and 2 from J, leaving 12 bases between them. This clonotype was seen repeatedly, ten times or more. Template material for amplifying TCR beta CDR3 regions consisted of RNA transcripts. The HTBI set primed first-round TCR CDR3 RT-PCR. TCRdb independently ran MiXCR on the multiplex PCR reads; one entry per CDR3 protein. The table lists some 350,000 distinct CDR3 sequences, about 18% of them singletons, with approximately 4% in the top ten.

The clonotype originates from a woman between 18 and 29 years old with Graves' hyperthyroidism. What was sequenced was blood. The J gene is TRBJ1-2, the V gene TRBV20-1, with D perhaps TRBD1 (5 bases). The CDR3 bases are TGCAGTGCTGGGGCGATTGGGAACTATGGCTACACCTTC. Translation: CSAGAIGNYGYTF.